The entry below gives a single T cell receptor beta chain sequence along with its context. What it recognizes is unknown. The data derive from a study of OX40 agonist ivuxolimab in advanced cancers. Study-wide context: Two cutaneous melanoma patients and one hepatocellular carcinoma patient, three in all, had partial responses. Points from the study as a whole: Some patients who did not respond also had low normalized T-cell clonal expansion. The average count of expanded clones was higher among CD8+ T cells than among CD4+.

The table came from immunoSEQ multiplex PCR; TCRdb's copy has only in-frame clones and leaves some out. This sample carries over 10,000 clones, 75% to 90% of them seen once, and the ten largest clones take around 24%. Baseline, cycle 4 day 1, and cycle 7 day 1 were the blood sampling points. The TCR comes from an adult with an advanced solid tumor such as melanoma, head and neck, liver or kidney cancer. The sample consisted of CD4+ or CD8+ T cells sorted from blood, taken in a trial of the OX40 agonist ivuxolimab.

CDR3 nucleotides: TGTGCCAGCAGTGATTACATGAGATACGAGCAGTACTTC. As protein: CASSDYMRYEQYF. The chain couples TRBV7-9 to TRBJ2-7; D is unresolved. V dropped 6 bases and J dropped 4 bases, with 13 bases sitting between them. Looked up from germline, CDR1 is SEHNR and CDR2 is FQNEAQ (reference sequence). CDR3 size: 13 residues.